What follows are 12 T cell receptor beta chains derived from one specimen sequenced in a study of T cell repertoires in cytomegalovirus infection (dated by TCRdb to about 2019). Their antigens are not known. In light of the paper, this sample's treatment or condition label describes: in vitro stimulation with specific CMV peptide epitopes to enrich CMV-specific T cells. TCRdb lists the instrument as Illumina HiSeq 1500. TCRdb reprocessed the public reads (quality trimming at Q25 with fastp, clone calling with MiXCR) and kept in-frame beta chains. Rows are unified per CDR3 protein, each entry keeping the most common DNA and genes. This sample comprises tens of thousands of distinct CDR3 sequences, about a fifth of them detected only once. Of the sample, 70% to 90% falls within the top ten clones. This specimen consisted of CD8+ T cells from cultured PBMCs, obtained from culture after CMV antigen stimulation. The receptors come from a human donor in good health (CMV status not recorded). Some clones in this sample may be carry-over from other donors' samples.

This clonotype was seen at least ten times. V is TRBV11-2 and J is TRBJ1-1; 7 nucleotides align to TRBD1. CDR1 is SGHAT and CDR2 is FQNNGV in the germline V gene. J gave up 4 bases and V 6 bases, and 5 bases lay outside the gene matches. CDR3 size: 13 residues. Written as DNA, the CDR3 is TGTGCCAGCAGGCGCGGGACAGCCACTGAAGCTTTCTTT. Protein: CASRRGTATEAFF. The full variable domain, its missing parts supplied by reference TRBV11-2 and TRBJ1-1, is EAGVAQSPRYKIIEKRQSVAFWCNPISGHATLYWYQQILGQGPKLLIQFQNNGVVDDSQLPKDRFSAERLKGVDSTLKIQPAKLEDSAVYLCASRRGTATEAFFGQGTRLTVV.

V is TRBV19 and J is TRBJ1-5; the match to TRBD1 covers 7 bases. CDR1 is LNHDA, CDR2 SQIVND, per germline (reference sequence). The junction had 9 bases not matched to a gene; V was cut back by 6 bases and J by 4 bases. The CDR3 contains 15 residues. The CDR3 region has the DNA TGTGCCAGTAGCCCTGGACAGGCCAAGAATCAGCCCCAGCATTTT. Translating it yields CASSPGQAKNQPQHF.

In its sample, this clonotype was seen a few times. The chain links TRBV12-3 or TRBV12-4 to TRBJ1-1; no clear D gene. Trimming removed 3 bases at V and 11 bases at J, with 10 bases between. This CDR3 comprises 11 residues. CDR3 coding DNA: TGTGCCAGCAGTTTGGTCCCTCGGGCTTTCTTT. Translating gives CASSLVPRAFF.

The chain uses TRBV28 and TRBJ2-1, with 11 bases identical to TRBD2. Germline assignment: CDR1 MDHEN and CDR2 SYDVKM. There are 15 residues in the CDR3. J was trimmed by 6 bases and V by 7 bases; bases with no gene match: 8. The CDR3: CASTLLAGEVNEQFF. The CDR3 nucleotides read TGTGCCAGCACCCTACTAGCGGGAGAAGTCAATGAGCAGTTCTTC.

The sample holds many counts of this clonotype. This chain connects TRBV7-2 to TRBJ2-5, with 7 nucleotides matching TRBD2. Germline-derived CDR1 and CDR2 are SGHTA and FQGNSA. CDR3 length equals 17 residues. J gave up 4 bases and V 0 bases, and 11 bases lay outside the gene matches. The CDR3 spells CASSLALGLAAAETQYF. The CDR3 nucleotides read TGTGCCAGCAGCTTAGCGCTGGGTCTAGCGGCTGCAGAGACCCAGTACTTC.

The table lists this clonotype with a few counts. The V call is TRBV4-1, the J call TRBJ2-7, with 8 bases matching TRBD2. CDR3 size: 15 residues. CDR1 is MGHRA, CDR2 YSYEKL, per germline. V was pared by 1 base and J by 0 bases, with 2 bases of the junction left unmatched. In nucleotides, the CDR3 is TGCGCCAGCAGCCAAGGTGCGGGAGGCTCCTACGAGCAGTACTTC. Its protein is CASSQGAGGSYEQYF.

The chain employs TRBV7-2 and TRBJ2-7, with D tentatively TRBD2 (5 bases). Between the trimmed V and J ends, which lost 1 base and 2 bases, there was a span of 12 bases. The CDR3 is 15 residues long. Per the germline V gene, CDR1 is SGHTA and CDR2 is FQGNSA. The CDR3 loop is CASSLVGSDTYEQYF. The CDR3 DNA follows: TGTGCCAGCAGCTTAGTGGGTAGCGATACCTACGAGCAGTACTTC.

The rearrangement uses TRBV6-6 and TRBJ1-1; D is ambiguous. Germline V gene lookup returns CDR1 MNHNY and CDR2 SVGAGI (reference sequence). V lost 0 bases and J lost 3, with 5 bases in between. The CDR3 extends over 13 amino acids. As DNA, the CDR3 is TGTGCCAGCAGTTACTCGGAGTACACTGAAGCTTTCTTT. As protein: CASSYSEYTEAFF.

This clonotype was recorded a few times. The V call is TRBV2, the J call TRBJ2-7, with D possibly called TRBD1 or TRBD2 (5 bases each). The germline V gene encodes CDR1 SNHLY and CDR2 FYNNEI. This CDR3 has 15 residues. V shed 6 bases and J shed 0 bases, with 15 bases lying between them. The CDR3 DNA follows: TGTGCCAGCAGAAGGGACCCAGGAAGCTCCTACGAGCAGTACTTC. Encoded protein: CASRRDPGSSYEQYF.

This clonotype appeared a few times. V usage is TRBV6-5 and J usage is TRBJ2-7, with 8 bases fitting TRBD1. Losses at the gene ends were 10 bases for V and 3 bases for J; bases not matched to a gene: 8. The germline V gene encodes CDR1 MNHEY and CDR2 SVGAGI. CDR3 length: 13 residues. Here the CDR3 DNA reads TGTGCCACCTGGGACAGGCGTGACTACGAGCAGTACTTC. Protein: CATWDRRDYEQYF.

The chain recombines TRBV12-3 or TRBV12-4 with TRBJ2-1; D might be TRBD1 or TRBD2, each matching 5 bases. V was cut by 6 bases and J by 14 bases, with 17 bases left in between. CDR3 length: 12 amino acids. The CDR3 sequence: CASSLFRDEEFF. For the CDR3, the DNA is TGTGCCAGCAGCCTTTTCCGGGACGAGGAGTTCTTC.

This clonotype was picked up a small number of times. This sequence joins TRBV7-2 and TRBJ2-3; D gene ambiguous. V shed 5 bases and J shed 0 bases, with 9 bases lying between them. Germline V gene data show CDR1 as SGHTA and CDR2 as FQGNSA. The CDR3 loop spans 14 amino acids. The CDR3 DNA reads as TGTGCCAGCAGCGTCCCCACTAGCACAGATACGCAGTATTTT. Encoded protein: CASSVPTSTDTQYF.